This entry lists 19 T cell receptor beta chains sequenced from one sample in a study of PD-1 blockade in classical Hodgkin lymphoma. The time point denotes: newly diagnosed, previously untreated cHL patient sample. Purification of CD4+ T cells from thawed PBMCs was achieved by magnetic negative selection. Some clones are missing from TCRdb's copy, which holds only in-frame ones; the method was immunoSEQ multiplex PCR. The table includes around 32,000 clones, 88% detected once. The sequencing input was CD4+ T cells from blood. All receptors come from a human donor with classical Hodgkin lymphoma.

V and J are TRBV23-1 and TRBJ2-7; D is undetermined. TRBV23-1 is annotated as an ORF whose role is uncertain. V lost 1 base to trimming and J lost 5 bases, with 12 bases between them. CDR3 length equals 14 residues. For the CDR3, the DNA is TGCGCCAGCAGTCAATGTTGGCCAGGCCACGAGCAGTACGTC. Translating gives CASSQCWPGHEQYV.

This chain links TRBV18 with TRBJ2-1; 10 bases are shared with TRBD2. The junction had 5 bases not matched to a gene; V was cut back by 6 bases and J by 0 bases. The germline gives CDR1 KGHSH, CDR2 LQKENI. This CDR3 region has 16 residues. CDR3 nucleotides: TGTGCCAGCTCCCCTAGGACTAGCGGCTCCTACAATGAGCAGTTCTTC. Its protein is CASSPRTSGSYNEQFF.

The CDR3 region is CASSPRRDSLNTEAFF. For the CDR3, the DNA is TGTGCCAGCTCACCGCGACGGGATTCTTTGAACACTGAAGCTTTCTTT. The rearrangement joins TRBV18 to TRBJ1-1; no reliable D call. Trimming stripped 3 bases from V and 0 bases from J, with 14 bases between. Germline V gene sequence: CDR1 KGHSH, CDR2 LQKENI. The CDR3 spans 16 residues.

The V gene is TRBV28, the J gene TRBJ2-7; D unclear. With 4 bases removed from V and 7 bases from J, the gap between germline ends came to 11 bases. This CDR3 has 12 residues. Germline V lookup: CDR1 MDHEN, CDR2 SYDVKM. The CDR3 DNA follows: TGTGCCAGCAGTTCCACCCCCCGGGAGCAGTACTTC. It specifies CASSSTPREQYF.

The chain recombines TRBV10-1 with TRBJ2-3; D unclear. Germline V gene sequence: CDR1 WNHNN, CDR2 SYGVQD (reference sequence). The CDR3 spans 12 residues. Trimming took 0 bases from V and 3 from J, leaving 1 base between them. DNA of the CDR3: TGCGCCAGCAGTGAGTCGACAGATACGCAGTATTTT. Translated: CASSESTDTQYF.

The V gene is TRBV28, the J gene TRBJ1-4, with a possible D match to TRBD1 (5 bases). This CDR3 region has 13 residues. Germline CDR1 MDHEN, CDR2 SYDVKM. Trimming cost V 5 bases and J 2 bases, with 6 bases left between them. The CDR3 sequence is CASSAGTNEKLFF. The CDR3 DNA reads as TGTGCCAGCAGTGCAGGGACTAATGAAAAACTGTTTTTT.

This chain connects TRBV5-1 to TRBJ2-1, with TRBD1 matching over 7 bases. The germline gives CDR1 SGHRS, CDR2 YFSETQ. V shed 4 bases, J shed 9 bases, and the junction held 13 bases outside the gene matches. This CDR3 contains 15 residues. The CDR3 nucleotides are TGCGCCAGCAGCGTCAGACAGGGTATAGGAGGTGAGCAGTTCTTC. It is translated as CASSVRQGIGGEQFF.

The genes are TRBV5-1 and TRBJ2-1; a weak D match, TRBD2 (5 bases). This CDR3 region has 17 residues. Trimming removed 0 bases at V and 4 bases at J, with 17 bases between. The V gene's germline CDR1 is SGHRS and CDR2 YFSETQ. DNA for the CDR3: TGCGCCAGCAGCTTGGCCGTGTTGGGGAGCCTTTACAATGAGCAGTTCTTC. Encoded protein: CASSLAVLGSLYNEQFF. Using reference TRBV5-1 and TRBJ2-1 for the parts outside the CDR3, the full variable domain is KAGVTQTPRYLIKTRGQQVTLSCSPISGHRSVSWYQQTPGQGLQFLFEYFSETQRNKGNFPGRFSGRQFSNSRSEMNVSTLELGDSALYLCASSLAVLGSLYNEQFFGPGTRLTVL.

This clone appeared once. This chain links TRBV27 with TRBJ1-2; D ambiguous. CDR1 and CDR2 from the germline V gene are MNHEY and SMNVEV (reference sequence). Trimming stripped 1 base from V and 1 base from J, with 13 bases between. CDR3 length: 16 amino acids. This CDR3 reads CASSLLSRPGNYGYTF. The CDR3 DNA reads as TGTGCCAGCAGTTTATTGTCCCGACCGGGTAACTATGGCTACACCTTC.

The chain has TRBV5-1 and TRBJ1-2; no definite D call. Trimming stripped 2 bases from V and 0 bases from J, with 11 bases between. Germline V gene data show CDR1 as SGHRS and CDR2 as YFSETQ. The CDR3 spans 15 residues. For the CDR3, the DNA is TGCGCCAGCAGCTTTTCTTTGGACTCTAACTATGGCTACACCTTC. It encodes CASSFSLDSNYGYTF.

The V call is TRBV6-6, the J call TRBJ2-1, with TRBD2 identical over 9 bases. This CDR3 region has 16 residues. The germline V gene encodes CDR1 MNHNY and CDR2 SVGAGI (reference sequence). J gave up 7 bases and V 6 bases, and 13 bases lay outside the gene matches. In nucleotides, the CDR3 is TGTGCCAGCAGCCCCCCAAGGGGGCGGGAGGGGAATGAGCAGTTCTTC. Translated, it gives CASSPPRGREGNEQFF.

The genes are TRBV2 and TRBJ1-2; a possible D gene is TRBD1 (6 bases). The germline CDR1 and CDR2 sequences are SNHLY and FYNNEI. V lost 4 bases to trimming and J lost 7 bases, with 13 bases between them. The CDR3 has 13 amino acids. CDR3 sequence reads: CASSAPGGLGYTF. CDR3 nucleotides: TGTGCCAGCAGTGCCCCGGGGGGCCTTGGCTACACCTTC. The whole variable domain, filled in from reference TRBV2 and TRBJ1-2, reads EPEVTQTPSHQVTQMGQEVILRCVPISNHLYFYWYRQILGQKVEFLVSFYNNEISEKSEIFDDQFSVERPDGSNFTLKIRSTKLEDSAMYFCASSAPGGLGYTFGSGTRLTVV.

The CDR3: CASSEGWAGNTIYF. CDR3 coding DNA: TGTGCCAGCAGCGAGGGTTGGGCCGGAAACACCATATATTTT. The chain has TRBV2 and TRBJ1-3; no firm D call. This CDR3 contains 14 residues. Germline loops: CDR1 SNHLY, CDR2 FYNNEI. Deletions cut 6 bases from V and 4 bases from J, with 13 bases between. Variable domain in full (rest from reference TRBV2 and TRBJ1-3): EPEVTQTPSHQVTQMGQEVILRCVPISNHLYFYWYRQILGQKVEFLVSFYNNEISEKSEIFDDQFSVERPDGSNFTLKIRSTKLEDSAMYFCASSEGWAGNTIYFGEGSWLTVV.

The rearrangement links TRBV6-1 to TRBJ1-5; tentatively, D is TRBD1 (5 bases). Germline loops: CDR1 MNHNS, CDR2 SASEGT. V lost 11 bases and J lost 5, with 19 bases in between. CDR3 length: 14 residues. In DNA, the CDR3 is TGTGCCTCAAACAAAAGGAGGGGCGATCAGCCCCAGCATTTT. Encoded protein: CASNKRRGDQPQHF.

The chain joins TRBV6-5 to TRBJ2-1; D is uncertain. The V gene's germline CDR1 is MNHEY and CDR2 SVGAGI. The CDR3 spans 14 residues. The V end lost 4 bases, the J end lost 2 bases, and 9 bases lay between the germline ends. The CDR3 sequence: CASSSFQTYNEQFF. CDR3 in DNA: TGTGCCAGCAGTTCCTTTCAGACCTACAATGAGCAGTTCTTC.

The V call is TRBV5-1, the J call TRBJ1-2; D call uncertain. The CDR3 has 13 amino acids. V gave up 7 bases and J gave up 1 base, with 11 bases separating them. Germline V CDR1 and CDR2: SGHRS, YFSETQ. In DNA form, the CDR3 reads TGCGCCAGCTCATGGACGGATAACTATGGCTACACCTTC. It is translated as CASSWTDNYGYTF.

The V call is TRBV6-1, the J call TRBJ1-5; unclear D gene. Germline V gives CDR1 MNHNS, CDR2 SASEGT. Trimming stripped 2 bases from V and 10 bases from J, with 15 bases between. The CDR3 sequence is 14 residues long. The CDR3 protein is CASSERGPVTPQHF. As DNA, the CDR3 is TGTGCCAGCAGTGAAAGAGGGCCCGTTACCCCCCAGCATTTT.

The rearrangement uses TRBV28 and TRBJ1-2, with 10 bases aligning to TRBD1. Germline V gives CDR1 MDHEN, CDR2 SYDVKM. The J segment lost 8 bases and the V segment lost 6 bases, leaving 9 bases of the junction unmatched. This CDR3 has 14 residues. CDR3 DNA sequence: TGTGCCAGCAGCCCAGGACAGGGGGTAGGGGGCTACACCTTC. Translating it yields CASSPGQGVGGYTF.

The rearrangement joins TRBV7-9 to TRBJ2-3; maybe TRBD1 (6 bases). CDR1 SEHNR and CDR2 FQNEAQ come from the germline V gene (reference sequence). CDR3 size: 13 residues. The V end was cut by 5 bases, the J end by 6 bases, with 12 bases between. The CDR3, as DNA: TGTGCCAGCAGCGGAACAGGGTCGGATACGCAGTATTTT. Protein sequence: CASSGTGSDTQYF.